One sample yielded the 7 T cell receptor beta chains listed below, sequenced in a study of somatic mutations in cytotoxic T cells in rheumatoid arthritis. The table came from immunoSEQ multiplex PCR; TCRdb's copy has only in-frame clones and leaves some out. The table shows 3,000 or so clones, with roughly 90% occurring only once. Sample: CD8+ T cells sorted from blood. These receptors all stem from a woman in her late teens or twenties with rheumatoid arthritis.

V and J are TRBV4-1 and TRBJ2-3; D may be TRBD2 (5 bases). Germline V CDR1 and CDR2: MGHRA, YSYEKL. V was cut by 0 bases and J by 5 bases, with 6 bases left in between. This CDR3 spans 13 amino acids. The DNA for the CDR3 is TGCGCCAGCAGCCAAGATCGGGGAGATACGCAGTATTTT. This codes for CASSQDRGDTQYF.

The chain combines TRBV4-2 with TRBJ2-1; D may be TRBD1 (6 bases). Germline V gene data show CDR1 as LGHNA and CDR2 as YNFKEQ. V lost 0 bases, J lost 6 bases, and 18 bases lay in between. The CDR3 covers 17 residues. The DNA for the CDR3 is TGTGCCAGCAGCCAAGAGGGTGTTGGGCAGGGGAGCAATGAGCAGTTCTTC. Translating gives CASSQEGVGQGSNEQFF.

The chain is built from TRBV13 and TRBJ2-5, with 9 bases matching TRBD2. Per germline, CDR1 PRHDT and CDR2 FYEKMQ (reference sequence). V dropped 0 bases and J dropped 4; count of bases not matched to a gene: 15. The CDR3 loop spans 19 amino acids. CDR3 in amino acids: CASSLGLAGAGRQPETQYF. The CDR3 DNA reads as TGTGCCAGCAGCTTAGGACTAGCGGGCGCCGGGCGACAGCCAGAGACCCAGTACTTC.

This clone has a single count. This chain connects TRBV11-2 to TRBJ2-7; possibly TRBD2 for D (6 bases). Germline V gene data show CDR1 as SGHAT and CDR2 as FQNNGV. The length of the CDR3 is 13 residues. The ends were cut back, 7 bases at V and 1 base at J, with 11 bases in the middle. The chain's CDR3 is CASTSDYSYEQYF. The CDR3 DNA sequence: TGTGCCAGCACCTCGGACTATTCCTACGAGCAGTACTTC. Full variable domain (missing parts from reference TRBV11-2 and TRBJ2-7): EAGVAQSPRYKIIEKRQSVAFWCNPISGHATLYWYQQILGQGPKLLIQFQNNGVVDDSQLPKDRFSAERLKGVDSTLKIQPAKLEDSAVYLCASTSDYSYEQYFGPGTRLTVT.

Only a few counts were recorded for this clone. The chain carries TRBV19 and TRBJ2-3; D is unclear. CDR1 LNHDA and CDR2 SQIVND come from the germline V gene (reference sequence). Trimming left V 5 bases short and J 4 bases short, with 10 bases between. There are 13 residues in the CDR3. CDR3 nucleotide sequence: TGTGCCAGTAGTGCCGACGGGTCAGATACGCAGTATTTT. It translates to CASSADGSDTQYF.

The gene calls are TRBV2 and TRBJ2-2, with TRBD2 as a possible D gene (5 bases). The CDR3 is 16 residues long. Germline CDR1 and CDR2: SNHLY and FYNNEI. Trimming took 4 bases from V and 3 from J, leaving 15 bases between them. CDR3 sequence (DNA): TGTGCCAGCAGTGGGGAACTAGTTAGGGACACCGGGGAGCTGTTTTTT. It encodes CASSGELVRDTGELFF. The full variable domain, in which reference TRBV2 and TRBJ2-2 provide the parts outside the CDR3, is EPEVTQTPSHQVTQMGQEVILRCVPISNHLYFYWYRQILGQKVEFLVSFYNNEISEKSEIFDDQFSVERPDGSNFTLKIRSTKLEDSAMYFCASSGELVRDTGELFFGEGSRLTVL.

CDR3 DNA: TGTGCCAGCAGCACACTACAGGGGACCCAAGAGACCCAGTACTTC. Encoded protein: CASSTLQGTQETQYF. The chain carries TRBV7-9 and TRBJ2-5; 7 bases agree with TRBD1. The V segment lost 5 bases and the J segment 1 base; nucleotides outside the gene matches: 7. This CDR3 has 15 residues. In germline, CDR1 is SEHNR, CDR2 FQNEAQ (reference sequence).